This is a list of T cell receptor beta chains from one sample in a study of T-cell memory formation after mild COVID-19. TCRdb reanalysed the 5' RACE reads using MiXCR and keeps one entry per CDR3 protein. Of approximately 300,000 distinct CDR3 sequences in the sample, roughly 8.2% were seen once. The sample comprised PBMCs or a T cell subset sorted from them (not recorded which). Receptor source: a man younger than 35 who had mild COVID-19 (a few samples of this study predate the infection). Cell type and time point are not known. Both conserved end residues are part of each CDR3. Each record gives: V gene, D gene, J gene, clone size, CDR3 protein, CDR3 DNA. The D gene is left open where the match is weak. Some rows mark clone size as missing; the rest say once, few, many or name a class of expanded clone.

>TRBV7-2|-|TRBJ1-4|-
CASSPARTNEKLFF
TGTGCCAGCAGCCCCGCACGCACTAATGAAAAACTGTTTTTT
>TRBV5-1|-|TRBJ2-5|many
CASSLPGEETQYF
TGCGCCAGCAGCTTGCCGGGGGAAGAGACCCAGTACTTC
>TRBV4-3|-|TRBJ2-5|-
CASSQALTQGETQYF
TGCGCCAGCAGCCAAGCGCTCACGCAGGGAGAGACCCAGTACTTC
>TRBV7-2|TRBD1|TRBJ2-4|few
CASSADRGAKNIQYF
TGTGCCAGCAGCGCGGACAGGGGCGCCAAAAACATTCAGTACTTC
>TRBV27|TRBD2|TRBJ2-3|-
CASSLIGGGPDTQYF
TGTGCCAGCAGTTTGATAGGCGGGGGACCAGATACGCAGTATTTT
>TRBV6-5|-|TRBJ2-5|few
CASSYSGKQATQYF
TGTGCCAGCAGTTACTCTGGTAAACAAGCGACCCAGTACTTC
>TRBV20-1|-|TRBJ1-1|few
CSAILVGGNTEAFF
TGCAGTGCCATTTTAGTGGGGGGGAACACTGAAGCTTTCTTT
>TRBV2|-|TRBJ2-1|once
CASSVGSSYNEQFF
TGTGCCAGCAGTGTCGGGAGCTCCTACAATGAGCAGTTCTTC
>TRBV7-7|-|TRBJ2-5|few
CASSLGFGVVETQYF
TGTGCTAGCAGCTTAGGGTTCGGGGTTGTGGAGACCCAGTACTTC
>TRBV7-9|TRBD1|TRBJ2-1|few
CASSSMGQVIFHTYNEQFF
TGTGCCAGCAGCTCCATGGGACAGGTCATTTTCCACACCTACAATGAGCAGTTCTTC
>TRBV7-8|TRBD1|TRBJ2-7|-
CASSLPDGTGPYEQYF
TGTGCCAGCAGCTTGCCCGACGGGACAGGCCCCTACGAGCAGTACTTC
>TRBV14|TRBD2|TRBJ2-3|many
CASSLMRGARTDTQYF
TGTGCCAGCAGCCTCATGCGGGGGGCCCGAACAGATACGCAGTATTTT
>TRBV7-2|-|TRBJ2-1|few
CASSLVTGSNEQFF
TGTGCCAGCAGCTTAGTTACAGGCAGCAATGAGCAGTTCTTC
>TRBV5-1|TRBD2|TRBJ2-1|-
CASSLVTSGGNANEQFF
TGCGCCAGCAGCTTAGTGACTAGCGGGGGAAACGCAAATGAGCAGTTCTTC
>TRBV4-1|-|TRBJ1-5|many
CASSQEGVNQPQHF
TGCGCCAGCAGCCAAGAGGGGGTCAATCAGCCCCAGCATTTT
>TRBV7-2|-|TRBJ2-1|many
CASTLVGAIYNEQFF
TGTGCCAGCACGTTAGTAGGGGCCATATACAATGAGCAGTTCTTC
>TRBV7-9|-|TRBJ2-1|few
CASSSANNDNEQFF
TGTGCCAGCAGTTCAGCTAACAACGACAATGAGCAGTTCTTC
>TRBV6-5|-|TRBJ2-4|-
CASSLGPEITAKNIQYF
TGTGCCAGCAGTTTAGGACCAGAGATTACGGCCAAAAACATTCAGTACTTC
>TRBV18|-|TRBJ1-2|-
CASSLPGDASNYGYTF
TGTGCCAGCTCACTCCCAGGGGACGCTTCTAACTATGGATACACCTTC
>TRBV7-9|-|TRBJ2-2|many
CASSLVFRTANTGELFF
TGTGCCAGCAGCTTAGTATTTCGGACAGCGAACACCGGGGAGCTGTTTTTT
>TRBV10-3|TRBD1|TRBJ2-7|many
CAISAFGTGMGEQYF
TGTGCCATCAGTGCTTTTGGGACAGGGATGGGAGAGCAGTACTTC
>TRBV6-2/TRBV6-3|-|TRBJ2-6|few
CASTQIISGANVLTF
TGTGCCAGCACCCAAATTATCTCTGGGGCCAACGTCCTGACTTTC
>TRBV9|TRBD1|TRBJ2-2|-
CASNPGQGNTGELFF
TGTGCCAGCAACCCTGGACAGGGGAACACCGGGGAGCTGTTTTTT
>TRBV4-3|-|TRBJ1-2|few
CASSQAYGQGSFYGYTF
TGCGCCAGCAGCCAAGCCTACGGGCAGGGGAGTTTTTATGGCTACACCTTC
>TRBV4-2|-|TRBJ2-3|few
CASSQELGSYTQYF
TGTGCCAGCAGCCAAGAGTTGGGTAGTTATACGCAGTATTTT
>TRBV7-9|TRBD1|TRBJ2-1|-
CASSFGQGLNEQFF
TGTGCCAGCAGCTTCGGACAGGGGTTGAATGAGCAGTTCTTC
>TRBV20-1|-|TRBJ1-6|-
CSAKGRVGNSPLHF
TGCAGTGCAAAGGGCAGGGTGGGTAATTCACCCCTCCACTTT
>TRBV4-2|-|TRBJ2-1|-
CASSQGAGEQFF
TGTGCCAGCAGCCAAGGGGCGGGGGAGCAGTTCTTC
>TRBV4-3|-|TRBJ2-3|-
CASSRDASTDTQYF
TGCGCCAGCTCCAGGGACGCTAGCACAGATACGCAGTATTTT
>TRBV7-6|-|TRBJ2-7|few
CASSLGSHEQYF
TGTGCCAGCAGCTTAGGGTCCCACGAGCAGTACTTC
>TRBV4-1|TRBD1|TRBJ2-7|few
CASSQATGGRRGTDEQYF
TGCGCCAGCAGCCAAGCTACAGGGGGGAGGCGGGGTACGGACGAGCAGTACTTC
>TRBV7-2|TRBD1|TRBJ1-6|-
CASSVPGGSSYNSPLHF
TGTGCCAGCAGCGTTCCAGGGGGCAGCTCCTATAATTCACCCCTCCACTTT
>TRBV6-5|-|TRBJ2-7|-
CASFSNYEQYF
TGTGCCAGCTTTTCCAACTACGAGCAGTACTTC
>TRBV5-4|-|TRBJ2-7|few
CASSLGRWQYF
TGTGCCAGCAGCTTGGGTAGATGGCAGTACTTC
>TRBV7-2|-|TRBJ2-2|few
CASSWAGELFF
TGTGCCAGCAGCTGGGCGGGGGAGCTGTTTTTT
>TRBV7-3|-|TRBJ2-7|few
CASSVGDFPPYEQYF
TGTGCCAGCAGCGTCGGGGACTTCCCCCCCTACGAGCAGTACTTC
>TRBV4-1|-|TRBJ2-1|-
CASSQERVRGAYNEQFF
TGCGCCAGCAGCCAAGAGCGGGTACGGGGTGCTTACAATGAGCAGTTCTTC
>TRBV20-1|TRBD2|TRBJ2-1|-
CSVSEPGTRVLF
TGCAGTGTTTCTGAACCCGGGACTAGGGTCCTCTTC
>TRBV13|-|TRBJ2-3|few
CASSPNPGPGSTDTQYF
TGTGCCAGCAGCCCCAACCCAGGCCCGGGCAGCACAGATACGCAGTATTTT
>TRBV29-1|-|TRBJ2-7|many
CSVLRTDYEQYF
TGCAGCGTGCTCCGGACAGACTACGAGCAGTACTTC
>TRBV7-9|TRBD1|TRBJ1-6|few
CASSSLTGGRSPLHF
TGTGCCAGCAGCTCCCTGACAGGGGGCAGGTCACCCCTCCACTTT
>TRBV5-1|TRBD2|TRBJ2-2|many
CASSRTSGGARAGELFF
TGCGCCAGCAGCCGGACTAGCGGGGGGGCCCGAGCCGGGGAGCTGTTTTTT
>TRBV7-9|TRBD1|TRBJ1-6|-
CASSLLTWTGAPPLHF
TGTGCCAGCAGCTTACTGACCTGGACAGGGGCGCCACCCCTCCACTTT
>TRBV4-1|-|TRBJ2-2|many
CASSQWSGPTGELFF
TGCGCCAGCAGCCAATGGTCGGGTCCCACCGGGGAGCTGTTTTTT
>TRBV4-3|TRBD1|TRBJ1-2|-
CASSQAAGTGAFNGYTF
TGCGCCAGCAGCCAAGCCGCCGGGACAGGGGCCTTTAATGGCTACACCTTC
>TRBV27|TRBD2|TRBJ2-1|-
CASSPKPGRGYNEQFF
TGTGCCAGCAGTCCGAAACCAGGGAGGGGCTACAATGAGCAGTTCTTC
>TRBV9|-|TRBJ2-7|-
CASSVRASYEQYF
TGTGCCAGCAGCGTAAGGGCGTCCTACGAGCAGTACTTC
>TRBV7-3|TRBD1|TRBJ1-1|-
CASSLGTGGRAFF
TGTGCCAGCAGCTTAGGGACAGGGGGCCGAGCTTTCTTT
>TRBV19|-|TRBJ1-2|few
CASSVQLNYGYTF
TGTGCCAGTAGTGTCCAGTTGAACTATGGCTACACCTTC
>TRBV3-1|-|TRBJ2-5|-
CASSQVGWETQYF
TGTGCCAGCAGCCAAGTGGGTTGGGAGACCCAGTACTTC